A single sample is the source of the 6 T cell receptor beta chains below, sequenced in a study of cytomegalovirus exposure and HLA in healthy donors. The PCR used 60 Vbeta and 13 Jbeta primers. Generated by immunoSEQ multiplex PCR, the TCRdb table keeps only in-frame clones and is missing some. The profile shows 150,000 to 200,000 clones, 84% of them singletons. Sequenced material: PBMCs. Receptor source: a girl between 10 and 17 years old in good health and CMV-seropositive.

The chain carries TRBV7-8 and TRBJ1-1; 7 bases fit TRBD1. The CDR3 totals 13 residues. Germline V gene sequence: CDR1 SGHVS, CDR2 FQNEAQ. The junction had 8 bases not matched to a gene; V was cut back by 6 bases and J by 7 bases. Here the CDR3 reads CASSRFTGVEAFF. DNA of the CDR3: TGTGCCAGCAGTCGATTTACAGGGGTTGAAGCTTTCTTT.

The CDR3 spells CASSPPVREMNTEAFF. The CDR3 DNA reads as TGTGCCAGCAGCCCTCCGGTGCGGGAGATGAACACTGAAGCTTTCTTT. The chain uses TRBV21-1 and TRBJ1-1. TRBV21-1 is listed as a pseudogene. The CDR3 has 16 residues.

The chain employs TRBV10-3 and TRBJ2-7; D is unclear. Trimming removed 2 bases at V and 1 base at J, with 3 bases between. Per germline, CDR1 ENHRY and CDR2 SYGVKD. This CDR3 is 12 amino acids long. The CDR3 loop is CAISEPSYEQYF. The CDR3 nucleotides read TGTGCCATCAGTGAGCCTTCCTACGAGCAGTACTTC.

The V and J genes are TRBV6-4 and TRBJ2-2, with 7 positions matching TRBD1. CDR1 and CDR2 (germline): MRHNA, SNTAGT. The CDR3 is made up of 15 amino acids. V was clipped by 3 bases and J by 6 bases; unmatched bases: 7. DNA of the CDR3: TGTGCCAGCAGTGAAACAGGGGAACTTTCCGGGGAGCTGTTTTTT. It specifies CASSETGELSGELFF.

The J gene is TRBJ1-4, the V gene TRBV9; 7 bases align to TRBD1. The germline V gene has CDR1 SGDLS and CDR2 YYNGEE. This CDR3 is built from 17 residues. J gave up 0 bases and V 4 bases, and 9 bases lay outside the gene matches. Written as DNA, the CDR3 is TGTGCCAGCAGCCCTAGGGACAGACCATCAACTAATGAAAAACTGTTTTTT. It yields the protein CASSPRDRPSTNEKLFF.

V gene TRBV2 combines with J gene TRBJ1-1; 9 bases are a match to TRBD1. This CDR3 is 14 amino acids long. Germline V CDR1 and CDR2: SNHLY, FYNNEI. V lost 9 bases to trimming and J lost 3 bases; unmatched junction nucleotides: 8. CDR3 region: CASSEDRGDTEAFF. In DNA form, the CDR3 reads TGTGCCAGTAGCGAAGACAGGGGGGACACTGAAGCTTTCTTT.